This paragraph covers one T cell receptor beta chain sequence. These data belong to a study of blood T cell repertoires in COVID-19. In the study overall: Acute and convalescent COVID-19 specimens originated in the United States, Italy and Spain. T cells, B-cell-depleted T cells, or PBMCs supplied cDNA or gDNA.

Germline-derived CDR1 and CDR2 are SGDLS and YYNGEE. V lost 0 bases, J lost 7 bases, and 11 bases stayed unmatched. CDR3 length: 17 residues. In the authors' methods: Reference gene primer amplification gave estimated nucleated cell counts. Sequencing was performed with immunoSEQ multiplex PCR; in TCRdb, only in-frame clones are kept and a portion is missing. The D gene and trimming were derived from the DNA, and the V and J assignments and clone size from that table. The repertoire consists of some 250,000 clones, with approximately 90% occurring once and the leading ten covering 2.2%. The chain employs TRBV9 and TRBJ1-1; TRBD1 matches 11 bases. The origin of this receptor is a man aged 30 to 39 who had recovered from COVID-19. Sequenced input: peripheral blood. For the CDR3, the DNA is TGTGCCAGCAGCGTAGCTGGCTTTTGGGGGACAGGGGGTGAAGCTTTCTTT. It specifies CASSVAGFWGTGGEAFF.